A selection of T cell receptor beta chains follows, all from one sample in a study of blood T cells in healthy people across ages. TCRdb ran MiXCR on the 5' RACE reads and lists one entry per CDR3 protein. Of hundreds of thousands of distinct CDR3 sequences in the sample, 45% to 60% are singletons; the top ten hold approximately 51%. Sequenced sample: blood. These receptors came from a man aged 60 to 75 in good health. The CDR3 runs from the conserved cysteine through the conserved F or W. Each record gives: CDR3 DNA, CDR3 protein, J gene, D gene, V gene, clone size. A D gene is named only where the DNA matches it firmly. Clone size is given for some rows only: seen once, a few or many times, or a class if the clone is expanded.

CDR3 DNA: TGCGCCAGCAGCTTGGAGGGGGGCGGAAGCAATGAGCAGTTCTTC
CDR3 protein: CASSLEGGGSNEQFF
J gene: TRBJ2-1
D gene: -
V gene: TRBV5-1
clone size: -

CDR3 DNA: TGCAGCGTTCGGGTAGCGGGGGAGACCCAGTACTTC
CDR3 protein: CSVRVAGETQYF
J gene: TRBJ2-5
D gene: TRBD2
V gene: TRBV29-1
clone size: -

CDR3 DNA: TGTGCCAGCAGCGTAGGAGCTGGAGGACTCGACAATGAGCAGTTCTTC
CDR3 protein: CASSVGAGGLDNEQFF
J gene: TRBJ2-1
D gene: -
V gene: TRBV9
clone size: -

CDR3 DNA: TGTGCCAGTAGTAGACAGGGGGAACGGGAGCAGTACTTC
CDR3 protein: CASSRQGEREQYF
J gene: TRBJ2-7
D gene: TRBD1
V gene: TRBV19
clone size: many

CDR3 DNA: TGTGCCAGCAGCTTAGAATGGGACAGGGCCTACGAGCAGTACTTC
CDR3 protein: CASSLEWDRAYEQYF
J gene: TRBJ2-7
D gene: TRBD1
V gene: TRBV7-2
clone size: -

CDR3 DNA: TGTGCCAGCAGCCCCCTCGGGGCCACATACGTTAAAGAGACCCAGTACTTC
CDR3 protein: CASSPLGATYVKETQYF
J gene: TRBJ2-5
D gene: -
V gene: TRBV7-2
clone size: few

CDR3 DNA: TGTGCCACCAGTGCTAGCGGGAGGACCGGGGAGCTGTTTTTT
CDR3 protein: CATSASGRTGELFF
J gene: TRBJ2-2
D gene: TRBD2
V gene: TRBV24-1
clone size: -

CDR3 DNA: TGCAGTGCTAGGGGTGGGGGAGATGACAATGAGCAGTTCTTC
CDR3 protein: CSARGGGDDNEQFF
J gene: TRBJ2-1
D gene: -
V gene: TRBV20-1
clone size: -

CDR3 DNA: TGTGCCAGCAGTGAAGCTAGACGCGTCAATCAGCCCCAGCATTTT
CDR3 protein: CASSEARRVNQPQHF
J gene: TRBJ1-5
D gene: -
V gene: TRBV2
clone size: few

CDR3 DNA: TGTGCCAGCAGTTCGGGAGTTAGGGTAGTGGTGGGCAAAAACATTCAGTACTTC
CDR3 protein: CASSSGVRVVVGKNIQYF
J gene: TRBJ2-4
D gene: -
V gene: TRBV28
clone size: -

CDR3 DNA: TGTGCCAGCAGTTTATATCTTGGCTCGGCCTCTGGGGCCAACGTCCTGACTTTC
CDR3 protein: CASSLYLGSASGANVLTF
J gene: TRBJ2-6
D gene: -
V gene: TRBV27
clone size: -

CDR3 DNA: TGCAGTGCCCCGACATTTTCCTACGAGCAGTACTTC
CDR3 protein: CSAPTFSYEQYF
J gene: TRBJ2-7
D gene: -
V gene: TRBV20-1
clone size: -

CDR3 DNA: TGTGCCAGCAGCCTTCGGTCGGGACAGGGGGAACATTGGACTAGCACAGATACGCAGTATTTT
CDR3 protein: CASSLRSGQGEHWTSTDTQYF
J gene: TRBJ2-3
D gene: -
V gene: TRBV21-1
clone size: -

CDR3 DNA: TGCAGCGTTGCGGGACAATTTATGAACACTGAAGCTTTCTTT
CDR3 protein: CSVAGQFMNTEAFF
J gene: TRBJ1-1
D gene: -
V gene: TRBV29-1
clone size: -

CDR3 DNA: TGTGCCAGCAGTCGCAGGAGGGCTAGCTCCTACGAGCAGTACTTC
CDR3 protein: CASSRRRASSYEQYF
J gene: TRBJ2-7
D gene: -
V gene: TRBV12-3/TRBV12-4
clone size: -

CDR3 DNA: TGCAGTGCTAGAGACCAGTACGAGCAGTACTTC
CDR3 protein: CSARDQYEQYF
J gene: TRBJ2-7
D gene: -
V gene: TRBV20-1
clone size: many

CDR3 DNA: TGTGCCAGCAGCGAGAGCCCGGATGGGGAGCAGTTCTTC
CDR3 protein: CASSESPDGEQFF
J gene: TRBJ2-1
D gene: -
V gene: TRBV9
clone size: -

CDR3 DNA: TGCGCCAGCAGCCCAGGAGGCGGTACGAACACTGAAGCTTTCTTT
CDR3 protein: CASSPGGGTNTEAFF
J gene: TRBJ1-1
D gene: -
V gene: TRBV4-1
clone size: -

CDR3 DNA: TGTGCCAGCAGTTCCCGTGCCAGGGATGAGCAGTTCTTC
CDR3 protein: CASSSRARDEQFF
J gene: TRBJ2-1
D gene: -
V gene: TRBV6-5
clone size: -

CDR3 DNA: TGTGCCAGCGGAAGGGCCTCCGAGCAGTACTTC
CDR3 protein: CASGRASEQYF
J gene: TRBJ2-7
D gene: -
V gene: TRBV7-9
clone size: many

CDR3 DNA: TGTGCCAGCACCTTAACCCAGGGGATCCCAATCTCGGATGGCTACACCTTC
CDR3 protein: CASTLTQGIPISDGYTF
J gene: TRBJ1-2
D gene: -
V gene: TRBV6-1
clone size: few

CDR3 DNA: TGTGCCAGCAGTTTGTCCGGGTTTGGGACCAACGTCCTGACTTTC
CDR3 protein: CASSLSGFGTNVLTF
J gene: TRBJ2-6
D gene: -
V gene: TRBV28
clone size: -

CDR3 DNA: TGTGCCAGCAGCACCAACAGGGGGGGAGGATACAATGAGCAGTTCTTC
CDR3 protein: CASSTNRGGGYNEQFF
J gene: TRBJ2-1
D gene: -
V gene: TRBV7-6
clone size: -

CDR3 DNA: TGTGCCAGCAGTTATCCAGGGTTTACGCAGTTCTTC
CDR3 protein: CASSYPGFTQFF
J gene: TRBJ2-1
D gene: -
V gene: TRBV6-2/TRBV6-3
clone size: -

CDR3 DNA: TGTGCCAGCAGCCAAGCGAGAGACAGCAATCAGCCCCAGCATTTT
CDR3 protein: CASSQARDSNQPQHF
J gene: TRBJ1-5
D gene: -
V gene: TRBV3-1
clone size: -

CDR3 DNA: TGCGCCAGCAGCCAAGGGACAGACTTAACCTACGAGCAGTACTTC
CDR3 protein: CASSQGTDLTYEQYF
J gene: TRBJ2-7
D gene: -
V gene: TRBV4-1
clone size: -

CDR3 DNA: TGTGCCAGCAGTTACGCCGGGACAGATATCTACGAGCAGTACTTC
CDR3 protein: CASSYAGTDIYEQYF
J gene: TRBJ2-7
D gene: TRBD1
V gene: TRBV6-6
clone size: -

CDR3 DNA: TGTGCCAGCAGCTTGGATCCTAGCGGGAGGGTTTCAACTAGCACAGATACGCAGTATTTT
CDR3 protein: CASSLDPSGRVSTSTDTQYF
J gene: TRBJ2-3
D gene: TRBD2
V gene: TRBV5-6
clone size: -

CDR3 DNA: TGTGCCAGCAGTGGGGGTGACTGGGTCAATGAGCAGTACTTC
CDR3 protein: CASSGGDWVNEQYF
J gene: TRBJ2-5
D gene: -
V gene: TRBV6-6
clone size: once

CDR3 DNA: TGCAGTGCTAGAGCGACAGGGTGGAATTCACCCCTCCACTTT
CDR3 protein: CSARATGWNSPLHF
J gene: TRBJ1-6
D gene: TRBD1
V gene: TRBV20-1
clone size: -

CDR3 DNA: TGCAGTGCTAGAGGTGGGCGACTAGGCGCAGTTGGGGTGCAGTATTTT
CDR3 protein: CSARGGRLGAVGVQYF
J gene: TRBJ2-3
D gene: -
V gene: TRBV20-1
clone size: -

CDR3 DNA: TGCAGCCTTCGGTGGCTCCTGCGTGAAGCTTTCTTT
CDR3 protein: CSLRWLLREAFF
J gene: TRBJ1-1
D gene: -
V gene: TRBV20-1
clone size: -

CDR3 DNA: TGTGCCAGCTCACCAGCTGGCGGGGACGAGCAGTACTTC
CDR3 protein: CASSPAGGDEQYF
J gene: TRBJ2-7
D gene: -
V gene: TRBV18
clone size: -

CDR3 DNA: TGTGCCAGCAGATCCAGCGGGAGCTCCTACAATGAGCAGTTCTTC
CDR3 protein: CASRSSGSSYNEQFF
J gene: TRBJ2-1
D gene: TRBD2
V gene: TRBV6-6
clone size: -

CDR3 DNA: TGTGCCAGCAGCCAAAGTGGGACTAGAACCTACGAGCAGTACTTC
CDR3 protein: CASSQSGTRTYEQYF
J gene: TRBJ2-7
D gene: TRBD2
V gene: TRBV3-1
clone size: few

CDR3 DNA: TGTGCCAGTAGACACAGGGGGTCTGGGGCCAACGTCCTGACTTTC
CDR3 protein: CASRHRGSGANVLTF
J gene: TRBJ2-6
D gene: TRBD1
V gene: TRBV19
clone size: -

CDR3 DNA: TGTGCCAGCGCCTCGGCACAGGGGTACGAGCAGTACTTC
CDR3 protein: CASASAQGYEQYF
J gene: TRBJ2-7
D gene: TRBD1
V gene: TRBV5-4
clone size: -

CDR3 DNA: TGCGCCAGCAGCCCGGGGGGGGTCCCGCCCTCCAAGTACTTC
CDR3 protein: CASSPGGVPPSKYF
J gene: TRBJ2-5
D gene: TRBD2
V gene: TRBV5-1
clone size: many

CDR3 DNA: TGTGCCAGCAGCGGACAGGGCCGAGTAGTGTCCCGAAGGGCCGGGGAGCTGTTTTTT
CDR3 protein: CASSGQGRVVSRRAGELFF
J gene: TRBJ2-2
D gene: TRBD1
V gene: TRBV5-5
clone size: few

CDR3 DNA: TGTGCCAGTGGTAGGGGACAGCATTCACCCCTCCACTTT
CDR3 protein: CASGRGQHSPLHF
J gene: TRBJ1-6
D gene: TRBD1
V gene: TRBV6-2/TRBV6-3
clone size: -

CDR3 DNA: TGCGCCAGCAGCCAGGGGACTAGCGGGATATACGAGCAGTACTTC
CDR3 protein: CASSQGTSGIYEQYF
J gene: TRBJ2-7
D gene: TRBD2
V gene: TRBV4-3
clone size: -

CDR3 DNA: TGTGCCAGCAGCTTATACCTCCGGACTAGCGGGAGGTCAGGCACAGATACGCAGTATTTT
CDR3 protein: CASSLYLRTSGRSGTDTQYF
J gene: TRBJ2-3
D gene: TRBD2
V gene: TRBV13
clone size: many

CDR3 DNA: TGTGCCAGCAGCTTGTTTAGCGGGAACACAGATACGCAGTTCTTC
CDR3 protein: CASSLFSGNTDTQFF
J gene: TRBJ2-1
D gene: TRBD2
V gene: TRBV7-2
clone size: -

CDR3 DNA: TGTGCGGGCGGGGGCGGAGAGACCCAGTACTTC
CDR3 protein: CAGGGGETQYF
J gene: TRBJ2-5
D gene: -
V gene: TRBV6-6
clone size: few

CDR3 DNA: TGCGCCAGCAGTGAAGGGGACGGCGTTAGGACTGAAGCTTTCTTT
CDR3 protein: CASSEGDGVRTEAFF
J gene: TRBJ1-1
D gene: -
V gene: TRBV10-2
clone size: once

CDR3 DNA: TGCAGTGCTAGAGAAAACAGGGCGCTACAGCCCCAGCATTTT
CDR3 protein: CSARENRALQPQHF
J gene: TRBJ1-5
D gene: -
V gene: TRBV20-1
clone size: -

CDR3 DNA: TGCAGTGCTCGACGCCAGGGCGAGGGTATGAACACTGAAGCTTTCTTT
CDR3 protein: CSARRQGEGMNTEAFF
J gene: TRBJ1-1
D gene: -
V gene: TRBV20-1
clone size: -

CDR3 DNA: TGTGCCATCAGTGAGTCGGTGAGTTCCTACGAGCAGTACTTC
CDR3 protein: CAISESVSSYEQYF
J gene: TRBJ2-7
D gene: -
V gene: TRBV10-3
clone size: few

CDR3 DNA: TGTGCCAGCAGCTTAGCGACAGGGCACACTGAAAAACTGTTTTTT
CDR3 protein: CASSLATGHTEKLFF
J gene: TRBJ1-4
D gene: TRBD1
V gene: TRBV7-9
clone size: -

CDR3 DNA: TGTGCCAGCAGCCCCGGACCCCTGACAACTAATGAAAAACTGTTTTTT
CDR3 protein: CASSPGPLTTNEKLFF
J gene: TRBJ1-4
D gene: -
V gene: TRBV6-5
clone size: -

CDR3 DNA: TGCAGTGCTAAAACCGACAGGGGGTACACCTATGAGCAGTTCTTC
CDR3 protein: CSAKTDRGYTYEQFF
J gene: TRBJ2-1
D gene: TRBD1
V gene: TRBV20-1
clone size: -

CDR3 DNA: TGTGCCAGCAGCTTAAGGCAGAACATTCAGTACTTC
CDR3 protein: CASSLRQNIQYF
J gene: TRBJ2-4
D gene: -
V gene: TRBV7-9
clone size: few